Described below is a single T cell receptor (beta chain) sequence and its context. This entry belongs to a study of blood T cell repertoires in COVID-19. This table comes from immunoSEQ multiplex PCR, and its TCRdb copy is limited to in-frame clones, with some not included. The sample carries about 170,000 clones, approximately 82% recorded once. Trimming pared 6 bases from V and 8 bases from J, leaving 18 bases between. This CDR3 comprises 14 residues. Germline assignment: CDR1 LGHNT and CDR2 FRNRAP. Input material: PBMCs or T cells enriched from blood (not recorded which). The chain employs TRBV12-5 and TRBJ2-3; D might be TRBD2 (7 bases). The receptor's source is a woman between 45 and 60 years old in a cohort exposed to, infected with or recovered from COVID-19 (not recorded which). CDR3 residues: CASGSSGEGGTQYF. The CDR3, as DNA: TGTGCTAGTGGATCCAGCGGGGAAGGGGGTACGCAGTATTTT.